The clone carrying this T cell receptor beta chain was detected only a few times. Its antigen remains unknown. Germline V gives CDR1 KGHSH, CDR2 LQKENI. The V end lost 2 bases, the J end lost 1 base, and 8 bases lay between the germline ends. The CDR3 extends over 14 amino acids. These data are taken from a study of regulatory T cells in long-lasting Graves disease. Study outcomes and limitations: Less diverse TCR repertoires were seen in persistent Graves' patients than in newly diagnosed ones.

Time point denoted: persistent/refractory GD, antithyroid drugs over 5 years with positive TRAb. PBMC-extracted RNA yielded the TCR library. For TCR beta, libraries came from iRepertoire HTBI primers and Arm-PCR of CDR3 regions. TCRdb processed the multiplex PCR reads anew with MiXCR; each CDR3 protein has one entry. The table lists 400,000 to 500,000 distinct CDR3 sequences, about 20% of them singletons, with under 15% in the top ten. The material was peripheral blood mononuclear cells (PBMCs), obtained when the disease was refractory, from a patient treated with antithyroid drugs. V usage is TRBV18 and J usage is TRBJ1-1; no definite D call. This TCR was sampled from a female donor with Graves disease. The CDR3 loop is CASSPNSANTEAFF. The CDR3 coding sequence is TGTGCCAGCTCACCAAACTCGGCGAACACTGAAGCTTTCTTT.